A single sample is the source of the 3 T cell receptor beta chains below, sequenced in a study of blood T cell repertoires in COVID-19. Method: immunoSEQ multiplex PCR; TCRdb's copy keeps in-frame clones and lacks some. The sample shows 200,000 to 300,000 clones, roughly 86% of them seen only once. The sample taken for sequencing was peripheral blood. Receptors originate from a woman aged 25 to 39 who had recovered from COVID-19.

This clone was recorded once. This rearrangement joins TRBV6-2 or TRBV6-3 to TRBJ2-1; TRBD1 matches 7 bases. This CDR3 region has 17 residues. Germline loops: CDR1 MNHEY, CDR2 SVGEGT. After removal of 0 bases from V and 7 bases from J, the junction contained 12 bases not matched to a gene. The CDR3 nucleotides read TGTGCCAGCAGTTACTCGAGAAGGGGGCGCCCCGGGAATGAGCAGTTCTTC. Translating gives CASSYSRRGRPGNEQFF.

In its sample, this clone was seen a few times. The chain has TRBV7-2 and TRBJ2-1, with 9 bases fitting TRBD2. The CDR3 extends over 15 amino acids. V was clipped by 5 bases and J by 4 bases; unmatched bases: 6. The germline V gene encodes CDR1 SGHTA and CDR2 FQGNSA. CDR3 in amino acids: CASSALAGTYNEQFF. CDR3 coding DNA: TGTGCCAGCAGCGCCCTAGCGGGGACGTACAATGAGCAGTTCTTC.

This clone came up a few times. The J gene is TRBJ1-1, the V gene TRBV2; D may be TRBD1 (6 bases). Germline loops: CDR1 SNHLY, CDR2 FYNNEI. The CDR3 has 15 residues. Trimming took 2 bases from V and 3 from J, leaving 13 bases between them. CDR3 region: CASSEQGSDHTEAFF. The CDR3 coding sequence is TGTGCCAGCAGTGAACAGGGGTCAGATCACACTGAAGCTTTCTTT.